Presented here are 6 T cell receptor beta chains from one specimen sequenced in a study of early T cells in non-severe SARS-CoV-2 infection. One entry per CDR3 protein results from TCRdb running MiXCR on the 5' RACE reads. The repertoire holds 70,000 to 90,000 distinct CDR3 sequences, with around 15% as singletons. The sample comprised whole blood. These receptor sequences come from an adult who was a healthcare worker with PCR-confirmed SARS-CoV-2 infection or an uninfected control (not recorded which).

Concerning this clonotype: At one end, the junction sequence differs from germline, possibly due to a read error. The rearrangement links TRBV7-2 to TRBJ2-7; unclear D gene. Germline V lookup: CDR1 SGHTA, CDR2 FQGNSA. There are 14 residues in the CDR3. The CDR3 DNA sequence: TGTGTCAGCAGCCCGTGGACGGCGCTTGGCGAGCAGTACTTC. It encodes CVSSPWTALGEQYF. The variable domain in full, with the rest retrieved from reference TRBV7-2 and TRBJ2-7, is GAGVSQSPSNKVTEKGKDVELRCDPISGHTALYWYRQSLGQGLEFLIYFQGNSAPDKSGLPSDRFSAERTGGSVSTLTIQRTQQEDSAVYLCVSSPWTALGEQYFGPGTRLTVT.

V usage is TRBV20-1 and J usage is TRBJ1-1, with D perhaps matching TRBD1 (6 bases). Germline CDR1 DFQATT, CDR2 SNEGSKA (reference sequence). The V gene lost 6 bases and the J gene lost 5 bases, with 19 bases spanning the gap. The CDR3 contains 14 residues. The CDR3: CSAYGTRGLTEAFF. CDR3 DNA: TGCAGTGCGTACGGGACCAGGGGCCTGACTGAAGCTTTCTTT.

This clonotype occurred a few times. CDR3 in DNA: TGTGCCAGTAGTATATCCACAGGACTAGCGGGAGTGGATGAGCAGTTCTTC. Its translation is CASSISTGLAGVDEQFF. The V gene is TRBV19, the J gene TRBJ2-1; 13 bases fit TRBD2. Per the germline V gene, CDR1 is LNHDA and CDR2 is SQIVND (reference sequence). The CDR3 extends over 17 amino acids. With V trimmed by 2 bases and J by 8 bases, 9 bases remained unmatched.

Of note for this clonotype: A junction end diverges from the germline sequence, so it may reflect a read error. The J gene is TRBJ2-3, the V gene TRBV20-1; 8 nucleotides agree with TRBD2. This CDR3 is 13 amino acids long. From germline, CDR1 is DFQATT and CDR2 SNEGSKA (reference sequence). This chain's CDR3 is CSDLLADTDTRYF. The CDR3 bases are TGCAGTGACCTACTAGCGGACACAGATACGCGGTATTTT.

This clonotype was detected a few times. The chain uses TRBV2 and TRBJ2-3, with D hard to call. Germline CDR1 SNHLY, CDR2 FYNNEI. There are 13 residues in the CDR3. V gave up 7 bases and J gave up 0 bases, with 8 bases separating them. The CDR3 nucleotides are TGTGCCAGCAAGGCGGATAGCACAGATACGCAGTATTTT. Amino acid sequence: CASKADSTDTQYF.

This clonotype has a handful of counts. The rearrangement uses TRBV6-2 or TRBV6-3 and TRBJ2-3; 12 bases fit TRBD2. The ends lost 2 bases at V and 4 bases at J; junction bases unmatched: 7. Germline V gene lookup returns CDR1 MNHEY and CDR2 SVGEGT. The CDR3 totals 17 residues. The CDR3 bases are TGTGCCAGCAGTTACGGCCCGCGGACTAGCGGGGCAGATACGCAGTATTTT. Its protein is CASSYGPRTSGADTQYF.